A selection of T cell receptor beta chains follows, all from one sample in a study of immune evolution from preneoplasia to lung adenocarcinoma. Measured with immunoSEQ multiplex PCR; TCRdb has only the in-frame clones, and not every one. The sample has roughly 5,000 clones, roughly 75% seen once; the top ten hold about 10%. Sample: FFPE minimally invasive lung adenocarcinoma tissue. Receptors were obtained from a person aged 55 to 79 with lung adenocarcinoma. Both conserved end residues are part of each CDR3. D genes are given only for firm matches. Some rows have no size entry. The others give once, few or many, or a class for an expanded clone.

v_call: TRBV7-9
j_call: TRBJ2-3
cdr3_length: 13
d_call: .
clone_size: .
cdr3_nt: TGTGCCAGCAGCCTCACTTACTCCGATACGCAGTATTTT
cdr3_aa: CASSLTYSDTQYF

v_call: TRBV28
j_call: TRBJ1-1
cdr3_length: 14
d_call: TRBD1
clone_size: .
cdr3_nt: TGTGCCAGCAGTCCCGGGACAGGGGATACTGAAGCTTTCTTT
cdr3_aa: CASSPGTGDTEAFF

v_call: TRBV7-8
j_call: TRBJ2-3
cdr3_length: 17
d_call: TRBD1
clone_size: few
cdr3_nt: TGTGCCAGCAGCTTATTACCGGGACAGGGGGCGACAGATACGCAGTATTTT
cdr3_aa: CASSLLPGQGATDTQYF

v_call: TRBV5-1
j_call: TRBJ2-3
cdr3_length: 15
d_call: .
clone_size: .
cdr3_nt: TGCGCCAGCAGCTTGGCCTTGTCGAACACAGATACGCAGTATTTT
cdr3_aa: CASSLALSNTDTQYF

v_call: TRBV5-1
j_call: TRBJ1-5
cdr3_length: 13
d_call: .
clone_size: .
cdr3_nt: TGCGCCAGCAGAGGGGGGCCGGATCAGCCCCAGCATTTT
cdr3_aa: CASRGGPDQPQHF

v_call: TRBV7-3
j_call: TRBJ2-1
cdr3_length: 17
d_call: TRBD2
clone_size: .
cdr3_nt: TGTGCCAGCAGCCCGGGACTAGCGAGAGTTTACTACAATGAGCAGTTCTTC
cdr3_aa: CASSPGLARVYYNEQFF

v_call: TRBV12-5
j_call: TRBJ2-3
cdr3_length: 14
d_call: TRBD1
clone_size: .
cdr3_nt: TGTGCTAGTGCCTTAGACAGGGTCACAGATACGCAGTATTTT
cdr3_aa: CASALDRVTDTQYF

v_call: TRBV18
j_call: TRBJ2-5
cdr3_length: 13
d_call: .
clone_size: .
cdr3_nt: TGTGCCAGCTCACGGATACCCCAAGAGACCCAGTACTTC
cdr3_aa: CASSRIPQETQYF

v_call: TRBV5-1
j_call: TRBJ1-1
cdr3_length: 14
d_call: .
clone_size: .
cdr3_nt: TGCGCCAGCACCCTACAGGACCCGAACACTGAAGCTTTCTTT
cdr3_aa: CASTLQDPNTEAFF

v_call: TRBV12-5
j_call: TRBJ1-2
cdr3_length: 16
d_call: TRBD1
clone_size: .
cdr3_nt: TGTGCTAGTGGTTTGGTACTGACAGGGGGGAACTATGGCTACACCTTC
cdr3_aa: CASGLVLTGGNYGYTF

v_call: TRBV2
j_call: TRBJ1-2
cdr3_length: 14
d_call: TRBD1
clone_size: .
cdr3_nt: TGTGCCAGCAGTGGGGACAGCAGACCCTCTGGCTACACCTTC
cdr3_aa: CASSGDSRPSGYTF

v_call: TRBV5-5
j_call: TRBJ2-7
cdr3_length: 12
d_call: .
clone_size: .
cdr3_nt: TGTGCCAGCAGCTTTAGGCCAAGCGAGCAGTACTTC
cdr3_aa: CASSFRPSEQYF

v_call: TRBV6-4
j_call: TRBJ1-2
cdr3_length: 13
d_call: .
clone_size: once
cdr3_nt: TGTGCCAGCAGTGACTCTCCAAGAGGAGGCTACACCTTC
cdr3_aa: CASSDSPRGGYTF

v_call: TRBV6-1
j_call: TRBJ1-5
cdr3_length: 14
d_call: .
clone_size: .
cdr3_nt: TGTGCCAGCAGTGAAGCGGGAACCCAGGAGCCCCAGCATTTT
cdr3_aa: CASSEAGTQEPQHF

v_call: TRBV10-1
j_call: TRBJ2-7
cdr3_length: 13
d_call: .
clone_size: .
cdr3_nt: TGCGCCAGCAGTCCTGGCCAGGTCGGCGAGCAGTACTTC
cdr3_aa: CASSPGQVGEQYF

v_call: TRBV13
j_call: TRBJ2-2
cdr3_length: 17
d_call: TRBD2
clone_size: .
cdr3_nt: TGTGCCAGCAGCACCCGGACTAGCGGGTTAGACACCGGGGAGCTGTTTTTT
cdr3_aa: CASSTRTSGLDTGELFF

v_call: TRBV11-2
j_call: TRBJ2-3
cdr3_length: 15
d_call: TRBD2
clone_size: once
cdr3_nt: TGTGCCAGCAGCTTTGGCGGGAGACGCGCAGATACGCAGTATTTT
cdr3_aa: CASSFGGRRADTQYF

v_call: TRBV19
j_call: TRBJ1-3
cdr3_length: 14
d_call: .
clone_size: .
cdr3_nt: TGTGCCACGGGGGCCTCACTAGGCGGAAACACCATATATTTT
cdr3_aa: CATGASLGGNTIYF

v_call: TRBV11-2
j_call: TRBJ1-2
cdr3_length: 15
d_call: TRBD1
clone_size: .
cdr3_nt: TGTGCCAGCAGCCCCCAAGCAGGGGGTCGCTATGGCTACACCTTC
cdr3_aa: CASSPQAGGRYGYTF

v_call: TRBV5-5
j_call: TRBJ2-2
cdr3_length: 15
d_call: .
clone_size: .
cdr3_nt: TGTGCCGGAAAACAGGGTTTAGTGGACACCGGGGAGCTGTTTTTT
cdr3_aa: CAGKQGLVDTGELFF

v_call: TRBV5-4
j_call: TRBJ1-4
cdr3_length: 17
d_call: .
clone_size: .
cdr3_nt: TGTGCCAGCAGCTTGGAGCCCCGACAGGCGCAAAATGAAAAACTGTTTTTT
cdr3_aa: CASSLEPRQAQNEKLFF

v_call: TRBV5-6
j_call: TRBJ1-1
cdr3_length: 15
d_call: TRBD1
clone_size: once
cdr3_nt: TGTGCCAGCAGCTTGGACAGGGGGCGGAGCACTGAAGCTTTCTTT
cdr3_aa: CASSLDRGRSTEAFF

v_call: TRBV19
j_call: TRBJ2-5
cdr3_length: 15
d_call: .
clone_size: .
cdr3_nt: TGTGCCAGTAGTCGGGGACGGACTCCCCAAGAGACCCAGTACTTC
cdr3_aa: CASSRGRTPQETQYF

v_call: TRBV28
j_call: TRBJ1-1
cdr3_length: 13
d_call: .
clone_size: .
cdr3_nt: TGTGCCAGCAGCCTACAGGGCACCATTGAAGCTTTCTTT
cdr3_aa: CASSLQGTIEAFF

v_call: TRBV11-2
j_call: TRBJ2-7
cdr3_length: 13
d_call: .
clone_size: .
cdr3_nt: TGTGCCAGCAGCCGTGAGATAGCCTATGAGCAGTACTTC
cdr3_aa: CASSREIAYEQYF

v_call: TRBV7-2
j_call: TRBJ2-1
cdr3_length: 11
d_call: .
clone_size: .
cdr3_nt: TGTGCCAGCAGCCTTTGGAGGGGGCAGTTCTTC
cdr3_aa: CASSLWRGQFF

v_call: TRBV11-3
j_call: TRBJ2-2
cdr3_length: 16
d_call: .
clone_size: once
cdr3_nt: TGTGCCAGCAGCTTAGGACCAGCCCCGAACACCGGGGAGCTGTTTTTT
cdr3_aa: CASSLGPAPNTGELFF

v_call: TRBV18
j_call: TRBJ2-7
cdr3_length: 13
d_call: TRBD1
clone_size: .
cdr3_nt: TGTGCCAGCTCACCAGCAGGGGGCTACGAGCAGTACTTC
cdr3_aa: CASSPAGGYEQYF

v_call: TRBV9
j_call: TRBJ2-1
cdr3_length: 16
d_call: .
clone_size: .
cdr3_nt: TGTGCCAGCAGCACAAAGGGGGGGAGTTTCCGTAATGAGCAGTTCTTC
cdr3_aa: CASSTKGGSFRNEQFF

v_call: TRBV30
j_call: TRBJ2-7
cdr3_length: 14
d_call: TRBD1
clone_size: .
cdr3_nt: TGTGCCTGGAGCTTTCCGGGACAGATCGACGAGCAGTACTTC
cdr3_aa: CAWSFPGQIDEQYF

v_call: TRBV11-3
j_call: TRBJ2-2
cdr3_length: 14
d_call: TRBD2
clone_size: .
cdr3_nt: TGTGCCAGCAGCTTAACGGGAGGGGTCGGGGAGCTGTTTTTT
cdr3_aa: CASSLTGGVGELFF

v_call: TRBV2
j_call: TRBJ2-3
cdr3_length: 13
d_call: .
clone_size: .
cdr3_nt: TGTGCCAGCATGAGTGGGCGCGCAGATACGCAGTATTTT
cdr3_aa: CASMSGRADTQYF

v_call: TRBV10-1
j_call: TRBJ2-3
cdr3_length: 13
d_call: .
clone_size: .
cdr3_nt: TGCGCCAGCAGTGAGTCGAGTGGGAGTACGCAGTATTTT
cdr3_aa: CASSESSGSTQYF

v_call: TRBV7-9
j_call: TRBJ1-2
cdr3_length: 14
d_call: .
clone_size: once
cdr3_nt: TGTGCCAGCAGCTTGCCTAACAGGGAAAATGGCTACACCTTC
cdr3_aa: CASSLPNRENGYTF

v_call: TRBV2
j_call: TRBJ1-2
cdr3_length: 14
d_call: .
clone_size: .
cdr3_nt: TGTGCCAGCAGTGATCGCAGGGGCGGAGGTGGCTATACCTTC
cdr3_aa: CASSDRRGGGGYTF

v_call: TRBV30
j_call: TRBJ1-4
cdr3_length: 14
d_call: .
clone_size: .
cdr3_nt: TGTGCCTGGAAAGGGGGTCCCCTTAATGAAAAACTGTTTTTT
cdr3_aa: CAWKGGPLNEKLFF

v_call: TRBV4-1
j_call: TRBJ1-6
cdr3_length: 17
d_call: .
clone_size: .
cdr3_nt: TGCGCCAGCAGCCAAGATCGAGCCAGGGGTGCAAATTCACCCCTCCACTTT
cdr3_aa: CASSQDRARGANSPLHF

v_call: TRBV5-4
j_call: TRBJ2-5
cdr3_length: 17
d_call: TRBD2
clone_size: few
cdr3_nt: TGTGCCAGCAGCCCCGACCGAGGACTAGTCGTAGGAGAGACCCAGTACTTC
cdr3_aa: CASSPDRGLVVGETQYF

v_call: TRBV9
j_call: TRBJ2-4
cdr3_length: 15
d_call: TRBD2
clone_size: .
cdr3_nt: TGTGCCAGCAGCGTGGACGGACTAGCTCCGAGCATTCAGTACTTC
cdr3_aa: CASSVDGLAPSIQYF

v_call: TRBV11-3
j_call: TRBJ2-1
cdr3_length: 12
d_call: .
clone_size: .
cdr3_nt: TGTGCCAGCAGCTTAGCGGGTGGTGAGCAGTTCTTC
cdr3_aa: CASSLAGGEQFF

v_call: TRBV2
j_call: TRBJ2-1
cdr3_length: 14
d_call: .
clone_size: .
cdr3_nt: TGTGCCAGCAGTGACTGGAGCTCCTACAATGAGCAGTTCTTC
cdr3_aa: CASSDWSSYNEQFF

v_call: TRBV19
j_call: TRBJ2-7
cdr3_length: 13
d_call: .
clone_size: .
cdr3_nt: TGTGCCAGTTCCACGGAGGACGGGTACGAGCAGTACTTC
cdr3_aa: CASSTEDGYEQYF

v_call: TRBV7-2
j_call: TRBJ2-7
cdr3_length: 17
d_call: .
clone_size: .
cdr3_nt: TGTGCCAGCAGCCGCGAGGGGGGGGCGGGGATCTCCTACGAGCAGTACTTC
cdr3_aa: CASSREGGAGISYEQYF

v_call: TRBV29-1
j_call: TRBJ1-2
cdr3_length: 12
d_call: .
clone_size: .
cdr3_nt: TGCAGCGTTGAGCGGCATAACTATGGCTACACCTTC
cdr3_aa: CSVERHNYGYTF

v_call: TRBV5-1
j_call: TRBJ1-4
cdr3_length: 15
d_call: TRBD1
clone_size: large
cdr3_nt: TGCGCCAGCAGCTTGGCCGGGACAGGGGATGAAAAACTGTTTTTT
cdr3_aa: CASSLAGTGDEKLFF

v_call: TRBV19
j_call: TRBJ1-1
cdr3_length: 16
d_call: .
clone_size: .
cdr3_nt: TGTGCCAGTAGTAGCGGGACACCGAACCTGAACACTGAAGCTTTCTTT
cdr3_aa: CASSSGTPNLNTEAFF

v_call: TRBV28
j_call: TRBJ1-2
cdr3_length: 13
d_call: .
clone_size: .
cdr3_nt: TGTGCCAGCAGCCAGACACCTTTCTATGGCTACACCTTC
cdr3_aa: CASSQTPFYGYTF

v_call: TRBV7-6
j_call: TRBJ2-3
cdr3_length: 15
d_call: .
clone_size: .
cdr3_nt: TGTGCCAGCAGCCAGGACCAAACAGCGAGGATCGCGCAGTATTTT
cdr3_aa: CASSQDQTARIAQYF

v_call: TRBV11-1
j_call: TRBJ2-7
cdr3_length: 12
d_call: .
clone_size: .
cdr3_nt: TGTGCCAGCAGCTCAGGGACACTCGAGCAGTACTTC
cdr3_aa: CASSSGTLEQYF

v_call: TRBV7-8
j_call: TRBJ2-1
cdr3_length: 15
d_call: TRBD1
clone_size: .
cdr3_nt: TGTGCCAGCAGCCAAAGGACAGGCTCCTACAATGAGCAGTTCTTC
cdr3_aa: CASSQRTGSYNEQFF

v_call: TRBV9
j_call: TRBJ1-1
cdr3_length: 14
d_call: .
clone_size: .
cdr3_nt: TGTGCCAGTGGACTCGGTAGAGAGAACACTGAAGCTTTCTTT
cdr3_aa: CASGLGRENTEAFF

v_call: TRBV4-2
j_call: TRBJ2-7
cdr3_length: 14
d_call: .
clone_size: .
cdr3_nt: TGTGCCAGCAGCCAAGATATCTCCTCCTACGAGCAGTACTTC
cdr3_aa: CASSQDISSYEQYF

v_call: TRBV2
j_call: TRBJ2-3
cdr3_length: 16
d_call: TRBD2
clone_size: .
cdr3_nt: TGTGCCAGCAGTGATTCTGGCGGGAGGGCCGGAGATACGCAGTATTTT
cdr3_aa: CASSDSGGRAGDTQYF